This TCR beta chain was recovered during a study of blood T cell repertoires in COVID-19. Study context: Sample material is recorded as cDNA or gDNA derived from T cells, B-cell-depleted T cells, or PBMCs.

TCRdb keeps only in-frame clones here, not all; method: immunoSEQ multiplex PCR. The sample includes about 68,000 clones, 90% of them seen just once. Enrolled during active infection, Seattle patients were then followed longitudinally. V dropped 4 bases and J dropped 3; count of bases not matched to a gene: 9. This CDR3 is built from 15 residues. CDR1 is SGHRS and CDR2 is YFSETQ in the germline V gene. The specimen was peripheral blood. This TCR was sampled from a man in his forties or fifties with COVID-19, enrolled during active disease. The chain uses TRBV5-1 and TRBJ1-2; 7 bases fit TRBD1. The CDR3 here is CASSQTGTEYYGYTF. CDR3 nucleotide sequence: TGCGCCAGCAGCCAAACCGGGACAGAATACTATGGCTACACCTTC.